Listed below are T cell receptor beta chains from one sample, sequenced in a study of blood T cell repertoires in COVID-19. The table came from immunoSEQ multiplex PCR; TCRdb's copy has only in-frame clones and leaves some out. The sample shows about 200,000 clones, more than 65% of them seen only once. Sequencing was performed on peripheral blood. The receptors originated from a human donor in a cohort sampled during active COVID-19. Both conserved end residues are part of each CDR3. A D gene is named only where the DNA matches it firmly. The size field is filled for only some rows; it gives once, few, many or a size class.

j_call v_call d_call clone_size cdr3_nt cdr3_aa
TRBJ2-3 TRBV21-1 . once TGTGCCAGCAGCCAGACCGGGACTAGCGGAGGGGGAACAGATACGCAGTATTTT CASSQTGTSGGGTDTQYF
TRBJ2-1 TRBV10-3 TRBD2 . TGTGCCATCAGCCACGATTTAGCGGGAGGGCCGGCGGAGCAGTTCTTC CAISHDLAGGPAEQFF
TRBJ2-3 TRBV28 TRBD2 . TGTGCCAGCAGTTTCCCTTTAGCGGGAGGGCCGAATACGCAGTATTTT CASSFPLAGGPNTQYF
TRBJ2-1 TRBV27 TRBD2 once TGTGCCAGCAGTTTCCACGTTAGCGGGAGGGCCACGAACAATGAGCAGTTCTTC CASSFHVSGRATNNEQFF
TRBJ1-2 TRBV19 . . TGTGCCAGTAGTATGTACCAGCGGGATGGCTACACCTTC CASSMYQRDGYTF
TRBJ2-2 TRBV5-5 TRBD1 . TGTGCCAGCAGCTTCACAGGGGGTGGGGGCACCGGGGAGCTGTTTTTT CASSFTGGGGTGELFF
TRBJ2-7 TRBV5-5 . . TGTGCCAGCAGCCCGGACACTACCTCCGGGTCCTACGAGCAGTACTTC CASSPDTTSGSYEQYF
TRBJ2-6 TRBV30 . . TGTGCCTGGGACAGCTCCTCTGGGGCCAACGTCCTGACTTTC CAWDSSSGANVLTF
TRBJ2-4 TRBV27 . . TGTGCCAGCAGTTTGGGCCCAAAAAACATTCAGTACTTC CASSLGPKNIQYF
TRBJ2-7 TRBV10-3 . . TGTGCCGTCCGGACGGACCCCGGGGACGAGCAGTACTTC CAVRTDPGDEQYF
TRBJ2-3 TRBV13 . . TGTGCCAGCAGCCCTCTTTGGCGGCTCTTCACAGATACGCAGTATTTT CASSPLWRLFTDTQYF
TRBJ1-5 TRBV4-1 . . TGCGCCAGCAGCCAAGATTGGAGGGGTGAACAGCCCCAGCATTTT CASSQDWRGEQPQHF
TRBJ1-5 TRBV2 . . TGTGCCAGCAGTGAAGTTTATAGCAATCAGCCCCAGCATTTT CASSEVYSNQPQHF
TRBJ1-2 TRBV10-3 . few TGTGCCATCAGTGAGTCGACAGGTTTTTTCGGCTACACCTTC CAISESTGFFGYTF
TRBJ2-6 TRBV4-1 . . TGCGCCAGCAGCCAAACCCTCAGGGGCTCTGGGGCCAACGTCCTGACTTTC CASSQTLRGSGANVLTF
TRBJ1-2 TRBV12-5 . . TGTGCTAGTGGTTCCCCGACAGAGAGCAGCTATGGCTACACCTTC CASGSPTESSYGYTF
TRBJ2-3 TRBV29-1 . . TGCAGCGTTGTTATGTACGCGTCTAGCGGCACAGATACGCAGTATTTT CSVVMYASSGTDTQYF